The rows below give T cell receptor beta chains drawn from one sample of a study of T cell repertoires in cytomegalovirus infection. No antigen is known for these receptors. MiXCR, run by TCRdb on the reads, gives a single entry per CDR3 protein. The sample contains 310,000 or so distinct CDR3 sequences, approximately 25% of which appear only once. The sequencing used cultured PBMCs, collected from culture after CMV antigen stimulation. The origin of the receptors is a human donor in good health (CMV status not recorded). Some clones in this sample may be carry-over from other donors' samples. The CDR3 runs from the conserved cysteine through the conserved F or W. Fields, in order: J gene, clone size, V gene, D gene, CDR3 DNA, CDR3 protein. A D gene is named only where the DNA matches it firmly. Only some rows state a clone size, as once, few, many or a class for expanded clones.

j_call: TRBJ2-1
clone_size: few
v_call: TRBV12-3/TRBV12-4
d_call: TRBD2
cdr3_nt: TGTGCCAGCACCCCTGTCGTTGAGGGAGGGCCCCCTGAGCAGTTCTTC
cdr3_aa: CASTPVVEGGPPEQFF

j_call: TRBJ1-2
clone_size: few
v_call: TRBV28
d_call: -
cdr3_nt: TGTGCCAGCAGTTTATTTTCAGGGAACTATGGCTACACCTTC
cdr3_aa: CASSLFSGNYGYTF

j_call: TRBJ1-2
clone_size: -
v_call: TRBV7-9
d_call: -
cdr3_nt: TGTGCCAGCAGCTTACTGGGGCAAACTAGCTATGGCTACACCTTC
cdr3_aa: CASSLLGQTSYGYTF

j_call: TRBJ2-1
clone_size: once
v_call: TRBV4-1
d_call: -
cdr3_nt: TGCGCCAGCAGCCAAGAGACAACCCTTCGGAATGAGCAGTTCTTC
cdr3_aa: CASSQETTLRNEQFF

j_call: TRBJ2-7
clone_size: many
v_call: TRBV7-2
d_call: TRBD2
cdr3_nt: TGTGCCAGCAGCCCTTCGGGAGCGGGATTTGACGAGCAGTACTTC
cdr3_aa: CASSPSGAGFDEQYF

j_call: TRBJ2-5
clone_size: -
v_call: TRBV29-1
d_call: -
cdr3_nt: TGCAGCGTGGTCGCGGGGGAGACCCAGTACTTC
cdr3_aa: CSVVAGETQYF

j_call: TRBJ1-5
clone_size: few
v_call: TRBV25-1
d_call: -
cdr3_nt: TGTGCCAGCAGTGATTGGGGCAATCAGCCCCAGCATTTT
cdr3_aa: CASSDWGNQPQHF

j_call: TRBJ1-2
clone_size: -
v_call: TRBV12-3/TRBV12-4
d_call: -
cdr3_nt: TGTGCCAGCAGTTCAAGGGGAGGCTACACCTTC
cdr3_aa: CASSSRGGYTF

j_call: TRBJ2-3
clone_size: few
v_call: TRBV5-6
d_call: -
cdr3_nt: TGTGCCAGCGCGCTTGGAGGAAGCACAGATACGCAGTATTTT
cdr3_aa: CASALGGSTDTQYF

j_call: TRBJ2-6
clone_size: few
v_call: TRBV18
d_call: -
cdr3_nt: TGTGCCAGCTCCCGCATACAGGGATTAGCTGGGGCCAACGTCCTGACTTTC
cdr3_aa: CASSRIQGLAGANVLTF

j_call: TRBJ1-1
clone_size: many
v_call: TRBV7-9
d_call: TRBD1
cdr3_nt: TGTGCCAGCAGCTTCCCGACAGGGGGGTACACTGAAGCTTTCTTT
cdr3_aa: CASSFPTGGYTEAFF

j_call: TRBJ1-4
clone_size: -
v_call: TRBV5-1
d_call: TRBD1
cdr3_nt: TGCGCCAGCAGCCCAGACGGACAGGGACTTGCAACTAATGAAAAACTGTTTTTT
cdr3_aa: CASSPDGQGLATNEKLFF

j_call: TRBJ2-3
clone_size: few
v_call: TRBV7-6
d_call: -
cdr3_nt: TGTGCCAGCAGCCACCCCGGACTGGGAGATACGCAGTATTTT
cdr3_aa: CASSHPGLGDTQYF

j_call: TRBJ1-5
clone_size: few
v_call: TRBV7-9
d_call: -
cdr3_nt: TGTGCCAGCAGCTTAGGCGGGAAAAGCAATCAGCCCCAGCATTTT
cdr3_aa: CASSLGGKSNQPQHF

j_call: TRBJ1-1
clone_size: -
v_call: TRBV7-9
d_call: -
cdr3_nt: TGTGCCAGCAGCCTCCCCGGGGGTGAAGCTTTCTTT
cdr3_aa: CASSLPGGEAFF

j_call: TRBJ1-2
clone_size: -
v_call: TRBV7-2
d_call: -
cdr3_nt: TGTGCCAGCAGCTTTAACCGGGAGGGAGGCTACACCTTC
cdr3_aa: CASSFNREGGYTF

j_call: TRBJ2-3
clone_size: -
v_call: TRBV5-6
d_call: -
cdr3_nt: TGTGCCAGCAGCTTGACCACCATCGGAGTAAACACAGATACGCAGTATTTT
cdr3_aa: CASSLTTIGVNTDTQYF

j_call: TRBJ1-1
clone_size: once
v_call: TRBV20-1
d_call: -
cdr3_nt: TGCAGTGCTAGAGGGACCAGGATGAACACTGAAGCTTTCTTT
cdr3_aa: CSARGTRMNTEAFF

j_call: TRBJ1-5
clone_size: -
v_call: TRBV10-3
d_call: -
cdr3_nt: TGTGCCATCAGTGAGACCCAGGGGAGCAATCAGCCCCAGCATTTT
cdr3_aa: CAISETQGSNQPQHF

j_call: TRBJ2-3
clone_size: many
v_call: TRBV7-2
d_call: TRBD2
cdr3_nt: TGTGCCAGCAGCTTAGTAGCGGGAGCCACAGATACGCAGTATTTT
cdr3_aa: CASSLVAGATDTQYF

j_call: TRBJ2-2
clone_size: -
v_call: TRBV11-3
d_call: -
cdr3_nt: TGTGCCAGCAGCCCGACAGGTTTTGCCGGGGAGCTGTTTTTT
cdr3_aa: CASSPTGFAGELFF

j_call: TRBJ1-1
clone_size: -
v_call: TRBV19
d_call: -
cdr3_nt: TGTGCCAGTACCAAACCCCTAGGGTTGGGCATGAACACTGAAGCTTTCTTT
cdr3_aa: CASTKPLGLGMNTEAFF

j_call: TRBJ2-3
clone_size: few
v_call: TRBV7-8
d_call: TRBD2
cdr3_nt: TGTGCCAGCAGCTTAGCGTATGGCGGGAGAAGCACAGATACGCAGTATTTT
cdr3_aa: CASSLAYGGRSTDTQYF

j_call: TRBJ1-1
clone_size: -
v_call: TRBV4-1
d_call: -
cdr3_nt: TGCGCCAGCAGCCCCGGACCGGCGGCGGGGGGCACTGAAGCTTTCTTT
cdr3_aa: CASSPGPAAGGTEAFF

j_call: TRBJ1-4
clone_size: many
v_call: TRBV7-2
d_call: -
cdr3_nt: TGTGCCAGCAGCCTTAAAAGGGGGGAAAAACTGTTTTTT
cdr3_aa: CASSLKRGEKLFF

j_call: TRBJ2-1
clone_size: many
v_call: TRBV7-9
d_call: TRBD2
cdr3_nt: TGTGCCAGCACCCTGGACGGGGGGGGGTCTTACAATGAGCAGTTCTTC
cdr3_aa: CASTLDGGGSYNEQFF

j_call: TRBJ1-2
clone_size: many
v_call: TRBV7-2
d_call: -
cdr3_nt: TGTGCCAGCAGCTTAGCGCTCGGCAGGGAAAGTCGTGGCTACACCTTC
cdr3_aa: CASSLALGRESRGYTF

j_call: TRBJ2-1
clone_size: few
v_call: TRBV10-2
d_call: -
cdr3_nt: TGCGCCAGCAGTGAGTCAGAGGGCCGGGAGCAGTTCTTC
cdr3_aa: CASSESEGREQFF

j_call: TRBJ2-1
clone_size: -
v_call: TRBV5-8
d_call: -
cdr3_nt: TGTGCCAGCAGCTTGGGGGAGCCCTACAATGAGCAGTTCTTC
cdr3_aa: CASSLGEPYNEQFF

j_call: TRBJ1-5
clone_size: few
v_call: TRBV7-2
d_call: -
cdr3_nt: TGTGCCAGCAGCTTAGTCGGACAGTATAGCAATCAGCCCCAGCATTTT
cdr3_aa: CASSLVGQYSNQPQHF

j_call: TRBJ2-1
clone_size: few
v_call: TRBV28
d_call: TRBD2
cdr3_nt: TGTGCCAGCAGTTTATTCGGGACTAGCGGTTACAATGAGCAGTTCTTC
cdr3_aa: CASSLFGTSGYNEQFF

j_call: TRBJ2-1
clone_size: few
v_call: TRBV7-2
d_call: TRBD2
cdr3_nt: TGTGCCAGCAGCTTAGTAGGGACTAGCGGTTACAATGAGCAGTTCTTC
cdr3_aa: CASSLVGTSGYNEQFF

j_call: TRBJ2-1
clone_size: few
v_call: TRBV6-4
d_call: -
cdr3_nt: TGTGCCAGCAGTGACTCGGGGCAGGGAGCCTACAATGAGCAGTTCTTC
cdr3_aa: CASSDSGQGAYNEQFF

j_call: TRBJ2-3
clone_size: many
v_call: TRBV7-2
d_call: -
cdr3_nt: TGTGCCAGCAGCTTAGGGAGCGGCTTTACAGATACGCAGTATTTT
cdr3_aa: CASSLGSGFTDTQYF

j_call: TRBJ1-1
clone_size: -
v_call: TRBV12-3/TRBV12-4
d_call: -
cdr3_nt: TGTGCCAGCAGTTTGCCAGGGAGGTCTTCAGCTGAAGCTTTCTTT
cdr3_aa: CASSLPGRSSAEAFF

j_call: TRBJ2-6
clone_size: -
v_call: TRBV5-4
d_call: TRBD1
cdr3_nt: TGTGCCAGCAGCCTCCAAGACAGGGGGCGGGCTGGGGCCAACGTCCTGACTTTC
cdr3_aa: CASSLQDRGRAGANVLTF

j_call: TRBJ2-3
clone_size: many
v_call: TRBV7-2
d_call: -
cdr3_nt: TGTGCCAGCAGCTTTAATAGCGAAACGCAGTATTTT
cdr3_aa: CASSFNSETQYF

j_call: TRBJ1-6
clone_size: -
v_call: TRBV7-2
d_call: TRBD1
cdr3_nt: TGTGCCAGCAGCTTAGATCCAGGGGGCGGGAGTTCACCCCTCCACTTT
cdr3_aa: CASSLDPGGGSSPLHF

j_call: TRBJ1-6
clone_size: few
v_call: TRBV28
d_call: -
cdr3_nt: TGTGCCAGCAGTTCCGGACAACTCTATAATTCACCCCTCCACTTT
cdr3_aa: CASSSGQLYNSPLHF

j_call: TRBJ2-7
clone_size: many
v_call: TRBV7-2
d_call: -
cdr3_nt: TGTGCCAGCAGCCTGATGGGCGCGTACGAGCAGTACTTC
cdr3_aa: CASSLMGAYEQYF